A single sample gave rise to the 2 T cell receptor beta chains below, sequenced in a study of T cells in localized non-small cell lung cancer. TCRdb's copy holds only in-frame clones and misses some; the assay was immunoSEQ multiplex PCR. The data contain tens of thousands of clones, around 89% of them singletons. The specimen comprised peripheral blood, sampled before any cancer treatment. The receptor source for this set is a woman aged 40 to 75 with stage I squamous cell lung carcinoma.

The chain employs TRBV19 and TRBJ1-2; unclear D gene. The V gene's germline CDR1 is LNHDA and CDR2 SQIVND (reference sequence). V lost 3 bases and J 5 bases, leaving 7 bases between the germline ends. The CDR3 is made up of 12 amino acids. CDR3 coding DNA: TGTGCCAGTAGTATGGGCCGGTATGGCTACACCTTC. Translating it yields CASSMGRYGYTF.

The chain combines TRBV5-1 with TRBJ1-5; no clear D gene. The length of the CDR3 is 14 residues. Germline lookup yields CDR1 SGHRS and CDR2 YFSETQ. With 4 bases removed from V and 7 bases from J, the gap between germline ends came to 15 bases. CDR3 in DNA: TGCGCCAGCAGCCCTGGTGGAGATATACAGCCCCAGCATTTT. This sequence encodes CASSPGGDIQPQHF. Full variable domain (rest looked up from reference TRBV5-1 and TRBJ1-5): KAGVTQTPRYLIKTRGQQVTLSCSPISGHRSVSWYQQTPGQGLQFLFEYFSETQRNKGNFPGRFSGRQFSNSRSEMNVSTLELGDSALYLCASSPGGDIQPQHFGDGTRLSIL.